This is a list of T cell receptor beta chains from one sample in a study of blood T cell repertoires in COVID-19. Sequenced by immunoSEQ multiplex PCR; TCRdb stores in-frame clones only, minus some. The sample shows approximately 300,000 clones, roughly 84% of them seen only once. Sequencing was carried out using peripheral blood. The source of these receptors is a middle-aged man with active or convalescent COVID-19. Both conserved end residues are part of each CDR3. Fields, in order: clone size, J gene, D gene, V gene, CDR3 protein, CDR3 DNA. D genes are given only for firm matches. Clone size is shown for a subset of rows, as once, few, many or a class of expanded clone.

. | TRBJ2-5 | . | TRBV24-1 | CATSGGQAGGDKTQYF | TGTGCCACCAGTGGAGGACAGGCGGGGGGTGATAAGACCCAGTACTTC
. | TRBJ1-1 | . | TRBV30 | CAWSSLGGTEAFF | TGTGCCTGGAGCTCTCTGGGAGGGACTGAAGCTTTCTTT
. | TRBJ2-5 | . | TRBV6-5 | CASSTGRGQETQYF | TGTGCCAGCAGTACAGGCAGGGGCCAAGAGACCCAGTACTTC
. | TRBJ2-1 | . | TRBV20-1 | CSARGGNEQFF | TGCAGTGCTAGGGGGGGAAATGAGCAGTTCTTC
once | TRBJ2-1 | TRBD1 | TRBV11-2 | CASSLLPGTGGNEQFF | TGTGCCAGCAGCTTACTCCCCGGGACAGGGGGTAATGAGCAGTTCTTC
. | TRBJ2-5 | TRBD1 | TRBV2 | CASLLDRGPQYF | TGTGCCAGCCTTCTGGACAGGGGGCCCCAGTACTTC
. | TRBJ1-2 | . | TRBV14 | CASSPRQAGGYTF | TGTGCCAGCAGCCCCAGACAGGCCGGGGGCTACACCTTC
. | TRBJ1-4 | . | TRBV24-1 | CATSEGGAPEKLFF | TGTGCCACCAGTGAGGGGGGGGCGCCAGAAAAACTGTTTTTT
. | TRBJ2-3 | TRBD2 | TRBV5-1 | CASRTSRGDTQYF | TGCGCCAGCAGGACTAGCCGGGGGGATACGCAGTATTTT
. | TRBJ1-4 | TRBD1 | TRBV4-2 | CASSQPTGGEKLFF | TGTGCCAGCAGCCAACCTACAGGGGGGGAAAAACTGTTTTTT
. | TRBJ1-3 | TRBD1 | TRBV10-3 | CAISESDRGSSGNTIYF | TGTGCCATCAGTGAGTCCGACAGGGGAAGCTCTGGAAACACCATATATTTT